These 14 T cell receptor beta chains originate from one sample sequenced in a study of T cell repertoires in cytomegalovirus infection. TCRdb re-called the reads through MiXCR, storing one row per CDR3 protein. Here the sample spans fewer than 850,000 distinct CDR3 sequences, 25% to 30% being singletons. Their specific antigens are unknown. This material consisted of cultured CD8+ T cells from PBMCs, taken from culture after CMV antigen stimulation. These receptors all come from a human donor in good health (CMV status not recorded). Some clones in this sample may be carry-over from other donors' samples.

This clonotype was observed a single time. The rearrangement links TRBV13 to TRBJ1-2; D unresolved. The CDR3 consists of 15 residues. The germline V and J ends were trimmed by 5 bases and 4 bases, with 17 bases remaining between them. The germline gives CDR1 PRHDT, CDR2 FYEKMQ (reference sequence). CDR3 residues: CASSPSDQASYGYTF. CDR3 DNA sequence: TGTGCCAGCAGCCCATCTGACCAGGCGAGCTATGGCTACACCTTC.

This clonotype has a single count. The chain is built from TRBV7-6 and TRBJ2-1, with D perhaps TRBD1 (6 bases). Germline-derived CDR1 and CDR2 are SGHVS and FNYEAQ. With 4 bases removed from V and 8 bases from J, the gap between germline ends came to 21 bases. This CDR3 is built from 16 residues. The CDR3 loop reads CASSSRQVPTTDEQFF. In nucleotides, the CDR3 is TGTGCCAGCAGCTCGAGACAGGTCCCTACTACGGATGAGCAGTTCTTC. Together with reference TRBV7-6 and TRBJ2-1, the CDR3 gives the full variable domain: GAGVSQSPRYKVTKRGQDVALRCDPISGHVSLYWYRQALGQGPEFLTYFNYEAQQDKSGLPNDRFSAERPEGSISTLTIQRTEQRDSAMYRCASSSRQVPTTDEQFFGPGTRLTVL.

This clonotype was counted only a few times. The gene calls are TRBV19 and TRBJ1-2; D might be TRBD1 (6 bases). Trimming pared 1 base from V and 2 bases from J, leaving 14 bases between. Germline V gives CDR1 LNHDA, CDR2 SQIVND (reference sequence). The CDR3 contains 16 residues. CDR3 sequence (DNA): TGTGCCAGTAGTATAGCCTCTGACAGGATCAACTATGGCTACACCTTC. It codes for CASSIASDRINYGYTF.

This clonotype was recorded once. With a much larger clone just one base away, this may be a read error. The chain carries TRBV12-3 or TRBV12-4 and TRBJ2-7, with TRBD2 as a possible D gene (5 bases). CDR3 length: 18 amino acids. The CDR3 is CVSSLEGPGGPEGYEQYV. CDR3 sequence (DNA): TGTGTCAGCAGTTTAGAAGGACCAGGCGGACCCGAGGGCTACGAGCAGTACGTC.

Only a few counts were recorded for this clonotype. This chain links TRBV6-4 with TRBJ2-1; no definite D call. Germline loops: CDR1 MRHNA, CDR2 SNTAGT. The CDR3 extends over 13 amino acids. The ends were cut back, 5 bases at V and 6 bases at J, with 11 bases in the middle. CDR3 amino acids: CASSLTIGNEQFF. The CDR3, as DNA: TGTGCCAGCAGTCTTACCATAGGCAATGAGCAGTTCTTC.

The chain uses TRBV6-6 and TRBJ1-1; 7 bases match TRBD1. Germline-derived CDR1 and CDR2 are MNHNY and SVGAGI (reference sequence). With 6 bases clipped from V and 12 bases from J, the junction kept 7 bases outside the gene matches. The CDR3 has 11 amino acids. CDR3: CASSPDRVTFF. CDR3 nucleotides: TGTGCCAGCAGCCCCGACAGGGTGACTTTCTTT.

The chain joins TRBV12-3 or TRBV12-4 to TRBJ2-5, with 8 positions matching TRBD2. Losses at the gene ends were 3 bases for V and 4 bases for J; bases not matched to a gene: 7. The CDR3 runs to 15 residues. CDR3 protein: CASSFDGGGRETQYF. Written as DNA, the CDR3 is TGTGCCAGCAGTTTCGACGGGGGGGGTCGAGAGACCCAGTACTTC.

This clonotype was recorded many times. This chain uses TRBV7-2 with TRBJ2-4, with TRBD2 matching over 15 bases. The CDR3 length is 19 residues. Looked up from germline, CDR1 is SGHTA and CDR2 is FQGNSA. The junction had 8 bases not matched to a gene; V was cut back by 5 bases and J by 0 bases. DNA of the CDR3: TGTGCCAGCAGCGGGCTGGGACTAGCGGGGGGCCTAGCCAAAAACATTCAGTACTTC. Protein: CASSGLGLAGGLAKNIQYF.

The chain joins TRBV7-8 to TRBJ2-4, with 13 positions matching TRBD2. Germline CDR1 reads SGHVS; CDR2 reads FQNEAQ. CDR3 size: 20 residues. The J segment lost 1 base and the V segment lost 5 bases, leaving 14 bases of the junction unmatched. The DNA for the CDR3 is TGTGCCAGCAGCGCAAGGACTAGCGGGGGAAACATCGGGGCCAAAAACATTCAGTACTTC. Its translation: CASSARTSGGNIGAKNIQYF.

J is TRBJ2-1 and V is TRBV28, with D perhaps being TRBD1 or TRBD2 (5 bases each). Germline V gene sequence: CDR1 MDHEN, CDR2 SYDVKM. Trimming pared 5 bases from V and 4 bases from J, leaving 27 bases between. The CDR3 covers 19 residues. The DNA of the CDR3 is TGTGCCAGCAGTCCCACCAGAGTAAACGAGGGGCCGAGGTACAATGAGCAGTTCTTC. Translated, it gives CASSPTRVNEGPRYNEQFF.

This clonotype was counted a few times. The chain is built from TRBV7-3 and TRBJ1-6; weak D call: TRBD1 (5 bases). The V end lost 6 bases, the J end lost 2 bases, and 17 bases lay between the germline ends. Per the germline V gene, CDR1 is SGHTA and CDR2 is FQGTGA. The CDR3 is 17 residues long. CDR3 DNA sequence: TGTGCCAGCAGAGGGACCCCTCCCGGGCCCTATAATTCACCCCTCCACTTT. Its protein product is CASRGTPPGPYNSPLHF.

CDR3 sequence: CASSVDQGASYNSPLHF. The CDR3 DNA is TGTGCCAGCAGCGTAGACCAGGGGGCCTCCTATAATTCACCCCTCCACTTT. The chain employs TRBV9 and TRBJ1-6; 8 nucleotides agree with TRBD1. CDR1 is SGDLS and CDR2 is YYNGEE in the germline V gene. The V gene end was trimmed by 0 bases and the J gene end by 0 bases; junction bases not matched to a gene: 2. The CDR3 length is 17 residues.

The chain couples TRBV19 to TRBJ2-1; D call uncertain. Germline V CDR1 and CDR2: LNHDA, SQIVND (reference sequence). This CDR3 has 15 amino acids. The germline V and J ends were trimmed by 5 bases and 7 bases, with 18 bases remaining between them. The CDR3 here is CASSQVPIQSNEQFF. In DNA form, the CDR3 reads TGTGCCAGTAGTCAGGTCCCCATCCAGTCGAATGAGCAGTTCTTC.

The chain has TRBV10-3 and TRBJ2-1, with 10 bases fitting TRBD2. This CDR3 region has 15 residues. The junction had 6 bases not matched to a gene; V was cut back by 3 bases and J by 7 bases. Germline values: CDR1 ENHRY, CDR2 SYGVKD. The CDR3 nucleotides are TGTGCCATCAGTGAACGGACTAGCGGTGGGAATGAGCAGTTCTTC. It is translated as CAISERTSGGNEQFF.